The source of this T cell receptor (beta chain) is a study of T cell repertoires in cytomegalovirus infection. Across the study: The study used recently identified HLA-C-restricted and well-studied HLA-B-restricted CMV epitopes. The public TCR beta signatures pointed to both CMV infection and matching HLA type. Findings and caveats of the study: HLA-C-restricted TCR beta clonotypes specific for CMV led the ex vivo response.

Germline V gene lookup returns CDR1 SEHNR and CDR2 FQNEAQ (reference sequence). This CDR3 has 12 residues. Trimming pared 8 bases from V and 3 bases from J, leaving 7 bases between. As concerns this clonotype: Antigen unknown.

TCRdb itself ran the reads through MiXCR, one entry per CDR3 protein. The table shows 150,000 or so distinct CDR3 sequences, with about a fifth occurring only once. The chain links TRBV7-9 to TRBJ1-4; D unclear. The receptor was isolated from a human donor in good health (CMV status not recorded). Some clones in this sample may be carry-over from other donors' samples. The sequencing here drew on CD8+ T cells from cultured PBMCs, taken from culture after CMV antigen stimulation. The CDR3 here is CASARPNEKLFF. The CDR3 bases are TGTGCCAGCGCGCGACCTAATGAAAAACTGTTTTTT.